This TCR beta chain was obtained from a study of post-analysis software for immune sequencing data. Study details: As for disease course, relapsing-remitting, secondary progressive and progressive-relapsing multiple sclerosis were all included.

The table lists this clonotype with many counts. What it binds is unknown. Trimming took off 4 bases at V and 6 bases at J, with 8 bases between the two ends. The CDR3 is 12 residues long. CDR1 and CDR2 from the germline V gene are PRHDT and FYEKMQ (reference sequence). Study results and caveats: When patients were compared with controls, a handful of TRBV segments were more frequent, TRBV5-6, TRBV5-1 and TRBV20-1 among them. Analysis by F measure revealed that same-batch samples clustered strongly together.

Unique molecular identifiers were built into the TCR beta cDNA libraries. TCRdb re-analysed the PCR reads in MiXCR, keeping a single row per CDR3 protein. The sample has about 460,000 distinct CDR3 sequences; around 40% are singletons. The sample comprised blood. This clonotype was obtained from a girl aged 10-17 years with multiple sclerosis. The chain joins TRBV13 to TRBJ2-3; D gene unclear. CDR3 nucleotides: TGTGCCAGCAGCTCCCAGCAGGATACGCAGTATTTT. Translation: CASSSQQDTQYF.